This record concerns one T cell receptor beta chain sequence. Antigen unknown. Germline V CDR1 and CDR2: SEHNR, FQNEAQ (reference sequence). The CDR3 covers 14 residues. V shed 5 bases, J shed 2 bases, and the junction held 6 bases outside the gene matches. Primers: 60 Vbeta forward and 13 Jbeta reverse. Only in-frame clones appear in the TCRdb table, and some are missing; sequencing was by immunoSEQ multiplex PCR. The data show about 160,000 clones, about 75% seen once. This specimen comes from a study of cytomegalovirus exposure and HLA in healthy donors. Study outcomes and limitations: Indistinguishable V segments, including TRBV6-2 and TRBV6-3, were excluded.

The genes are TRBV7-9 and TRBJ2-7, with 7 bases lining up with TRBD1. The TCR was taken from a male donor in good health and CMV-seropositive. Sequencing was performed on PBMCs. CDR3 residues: CASSRPDRAYEQYF. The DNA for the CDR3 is TGTGCCAGCAGCCGCCCTGACAGGGCCTACGAGCAGTACTTC.